This paragraph reports one T cell receptor beta chain. The entry originates in a study of shared clonotypes between healthy human individuals. The junction had 9 bases not matched to a gene; V was cut back by 3 bases and J by 4 bases. Germline lookup yields CDR1 SGDLS and CDR2 YYNGEE. The CDR3 sequence is 16 residues long. CD4+ cell separation produced CD45RA+ naive and CD45RA-negative memory subsets. Sequenced by immunoSEQ multiplex PCR; TCRdb stores in-frame clones only, minus some. Among some 500,000 clones, more than 95% were seen once, and the ten largest hold about 0.068%. Specimen: naive CD4+ T cells sorted from blood. Subset given: CD45RA+ positively selected. This sequence joins TRBV9 and TRBJ1-3; 8 bases are shared with TRBD1. The TCR sequence derives from a woman aged 25-40 years in good health. The CDR3 nucleotides read TGTGCCAGCAGCGGGCAGGGGGCAGTAGCAGGAAACACCATATATTTT. Its translation: CASSGQGAVAGNTIYF.